The sequence of this T cell receptor (beta chain) was determined in a study of blood T cells in healthy people across ages. General study points: Aged donors had fewer naive CD4+ cells and lower diversity than long-lived donors. Any changes in expanded clonotypes were possibly confounded, as donor CMV status remained unknown. While age rose, TCR beta diversity per million T cells dropped in a roughly linear way.

Sample donors were healthy Caucasian individuals that came from Russia, aged 6 to 90. The CDR3 runs to 14 residues. With 1 base clipped from V and 6 bases from J, the junction kept 5 bases outside the gene matches. Germline CDR1 LGHNA, CDR2 YSLEER. As to this clonotype: The antigen remains undetermined.

Next came a second PCR, run for about 6 to 12 cycles, which used a sample-barcoded 5' primer along with a J-beta primer mix. MiXCR was run by TCRdb on the 5' RACE reads, yielding one entry per CDR3 protein. The table includes under 800,000 distinct CDR3 sequences, roughly 41% detected once. The receptor was isolated from a woman in her sixties or seventies in good health. The material sequenced was blood. The rearrangement joins TRBV4-3 to TRBJ2-7, with 8 bases lining up with TRBD2. The CDR3 nucleotides are TGCGCCAGCAGCCAAGCTCTTACTAGCGGCGAGCAGTACTTC. Amino acid sequence: CASSQALTSGEQYF.